The rows below give T cell receptor beta chains drawn from one sample of a study of T-cell memory formation after mild COVID-19. TCRdb called the 5' RACE reads again in MiXCR, with one record for every CDR3 protein. The profile shows over 500,000 distinct CDR3 sequences, 15% to 20% of them singletons. Sequenced: PBMCs or a T cell subset sorted from them (not recorded which). The receptors originated from an adult woman who had mild COVID-19 (a few samples of this study predate the infection). Cell type and time point are not known. The CDR3 runs from the conserved cysteine through the conserved F or W. D genes are given only for firm matches. The listing skips clone size in some rows; elsewhere it reads once, few, many or a size class.

D	size	V	J	CDR3	DNA
TRBD1	few	TRBV7-9	TRBJ2-7	CASSLQGDLYEQYF	TGTGCCAGCAGCTTACAGGGGGATCTGTACGAGCAGTACTTC
TRBD1	.	TRBV2	TRBJ2-2	CASLDRANTGELFF	TGTGCCAGCCTCGACAGGGCGAACACCGGGGAGCTGTTTTTT
TRBD1	.	TRBV15	TRBJ1-1	CATSWDRRNTEAFF	TGTGCCACCAGCTGGGACAGGCGGAACACTGAAGCTTTCTTT
.	.	TRBV5-1	TRBJ1-4	CASSWEQGSNEKLFF	TGCGCCAGCAGCTGGGAACAGGGATCTAATGAAAAACTGTTTTTT
.	few	TRBV19	TRBJ1-5	CASSMGTNSNQPQHF	TGTGCCAGTAGTATGGGGACAAATAGCAATCAGCCCCAGCATTTT
TRBD1	.	TRBV7-9	TRBJ2-5	CASSSLGTGQETQYF	TGTGCCAGCAGCTCTCTCGGGACAGGCCAAGAGACCCAGTACTTC
.	.	TRBV24-1	TRBJ1-5	CATSDSGRTPLQPQHF	TGTGCCACCAGTGATTCCGGGCGGACACCCCTTCAGCCCCAGCATTTT
TRBD2	.	TRBV7-9	TRBJ2-7	CASSRWRTSGRAEEQYF	TGTGCCAGCAGCCGATGGCGGACTAGCGGGAGGGCCGAGGAGCAGTACTTC
.	.	TRBV7-2	TRBJ2-2	CASSRTPGPSPTGELFF	TGTGCCAGCAGCCGGACGCCGGGACCGAGCCCCACCGGGGAGCTGTTTTTT
.	.	TRBV12-3/TRBV12-4	TRBJ2-1	CASSLALISYNEQFF	TGTGCCAGCAGTTTAGCCCTGATCTCCTACAATGAGCAGTTCTTC
.	.	TRBV12-3/TRBV12-4	TRBJ2-5	CASSFGGIRETQYF	TGTGCCAGCAGTTTTGGCGGGATCCGGGAGACCCAGTACTTC
TRBD1	.	TRBV7-8	TRBJ1-3	CASTLVGTGVYDTIYF	TGTGCCAGCACCTTAGTGGGGACAGGGGTCTATGACACCATATATTTT
.	.	TRBV20-1	TRBJ2-4	CSATVTSPQNIQYF	TGCAGTGCTACAGTGACCTCCCCCCAAAACATTCAGTACTTC
.	.	TRBV2	TRBJ2-3	CASSEGVGTDTQYF	TGTGCCAGCAGTGAGGGGGTCGGCACAGATACGCAGTATTTT
.	.	TRBV4-1	TRBJ2-7	CASSQRQLKPYEQYF	TGCGCCAGCAGCCAGAGACAGCTAAAACCTTACGAGCAGTACTTC
TRBD1	many	TRBV5-1	TRBJ2-3	CASSLGGQGTDTQYF	TGCGCCAGCAGCTTGGGGGGACAGGGTACAGATACGCAGTATTTT
TRBD1	.	TRBV5-1	TRBJ2-1	CASSLTGTGVSYNEQFF	TGCGCCAGCAGCCTTACAGGGACAGGGGTTTCCTACAATGAGCAGTTCTTC
TRBD1	many	TRBV7-8	TRBJ1-1	CASSLEYEQGDTEAFF	TGTGCCAGCAGCTTAGAGTACGAACAGGGGGACACTGAAGCTTTCTTT
TRBD1	many	TRBV5-1	TRBJ1-1	CASSLQGPTGETEAFF	TGCGCCAGCAGCCTTCAGGGCCCGACAGGGGAAACTGAAGCTTTCTTT
.	.	TRBV14	TRBJ2-6	CASSPIPSGANVLTF	TGTGCCAGCAGCCCCATACCCTCTGGGGCCAACGTCCTGACTTTC
.	.	TRBV7-3	TRBJ2-5	CASSLFRGETQYF	TGTGCCAGCAGCTTATTCCGGGGAGAGACCCAGTACTTC
.	few	TRBV6-5	TRBJ2-3	CASSYYLRPDTQYF	TGTGCCAGCAGTTACTATCTACGCCCAGATACGCAGTATTTT
.	few	TRBV7-9	TRBJ1-6	CASSLEGGLLSPLHF	TGTGCCAGCAGCTTAGAAGGAGGGTTACTGTCACCCCTCCACTTT
TRBD1	few	TRBV11-3	TRBJ1-1	CASSLGTGQHAEAFF	TGTGCCAGCAGCTTGGGGACAGGGCAACACGCTGAAGCTTTCTTT
TRBD1	few	TRBV20-1	TRBJ1-2	CSAPPGTGNYGYTF	TGCAGTGCCCCACCCGGGACAGGGAACTATGGCTACACCTTC
.	.	TRBV7-9	TRBJ2-2	CASSLVAPGELFF	TGTGCCAGCAGCTTAGTGGCGCCCGGGGAGCTGTTTTTT
.	few	TRBV4-1	TRBJ1-4	CASSQGLTLTTNEKLFF	TGCGCCAGCAGCCAAGGACTGACACTAACAACTAATGAAAAACTGTTTTTT
.	.	TRBV4-1	TRBJ1-1	CASSQRSGGGTEAFF	TGCGCCAGCAGCCAACGATCGGGAGGGGGTACTGAAGCTTTCTTT
TRBD1	.	TRBV25-1	TRBJ2-7	CASSKETGAYEQYF	TGTGCCAGCAGTAAGGAAACAGGGGCCTACGAGCAGTACTTC
.	.	TRBV6-2/TRBV6-3	TRBJ1-1	CASTGDLNTEAFF	TGTGCCAGCACGGGGGACTTGAACACTGAAGCTTTCTTT
TRBD1	few	TRBV5-1	TRBJ2-7	CASSWTGPSYEQYF	TGCGCCAGCAGCTGGACAGGGCCCTCCTACGAGCAGTACTTC
TRBD1	.	TRBV7-2	TRBJ2-6	CARGRGPTSGANVLTF	TGTGCCAGGGGCAGGGGGCCCACCTCTGGGGCCAACGTCCTGACTTTC
TRBD2	.	TRBV6-5	TRBJ2-3	CASSHGLAGGTQYF	TGTGCCAGCAGTCACGGACTAGCGGGAGGAACGCAGTATTTT
.	few	TRBV7-6	TRBJ2-5	CASSPELVRSYQETQYF	TGTGCCAGCAGCCCAGAACTTGTCCGTTCGTACCAAGAGACCCAGTACTTC
TRBD1	few	TRBV6-5	TRBJ1-1	CASSRNGQANTEAFF	TGTGCCAGCAGCCGAAATGGACAGGCGAACACTGAAGCTTTCTTT
.	.	TRBV5-1	TRBJ2-7	CASSFDRALQRENYEQYF	TGCGCCAGCAGCTTCGACAGGGCCTTACAGCGGGAGAACTACGAGCAGTACTTC
.	.	TRBV12-3/TRBV12-4	TRBJ2-7	CASSFWGQGTYEQYF	TGTGCCAGCAGTTTTTGGGGGCAGGGGACCTACGAGCAGTACTTC
.	.	TRBV20-1	TRBJ1-5	CSARGGGVNQPQHF	TGCAGTGCTAGAGGGGGCGGGGTAAATCAGCCCCAGCATTTT
.	few	TRBV24-1	TRBJ2-1	CATSDLGEVNNNEQFF	TGTGCCACCAGTGATTTAGGGGAGGTGAACAACAATGAGCAGTTCTTC
.	.	TRBV5-1	TRBJ2-7	CASSLGTDPYEQYF	TGCGCCAGCAGCCTAGGGACCGACCCTTACGAGCAGTACTTC
TRBD2	few	TRBV5-1	TRBJ2-7	CASSLPWTSHEQYF	TGCGCCAGCAGCTTGCCTTGGACTAGTCACGAGCAGTACTTC
.	.	TRBV7-2	TRBJ2-2	CASMLDFNTGELFF	TGTGCCAGCATGTTGGACTTTAACACCGGGGAGCTGTTTTTT
.	.	TRBV6-5	TRBJ1-6	CASSPRDSAPLHF	TGTGCCAGCAGCCCCAGGGATTCAGCACCCCTCCACTTT
.	.	TRBV6-6	TRBJ1-4	CASSYSWSYNEKLFF	TGTGCCAGCAGTTACTCGTGGAGTTATAATGAAAAACTGTTTTTT
TRBD1	.	TRBV14	TRBJ2-7	CASSQPGQGWYEQYF	TGTGCCAGCAGCCAACCGGGACAGGGTTGGTACGAGCAGTACTTC
.	.	TRBV24-1	TRBJ2-1	CATSDPRQGGNEQFF	TGTGCCACCAGTGATCCGAGACAGGGAGGGAATGAGCAGTTCTTC
.	.	TRBV5-1	TRBJ2-3	CASSLIGAGSLDTQYF	TGCGCCAGCAGCTTAATAGGTGCGGGATCCCTAGATACGCAGTATTTT
TRBD1	few	TRBV4-1	TRBJ2-1	CASSQVWGQGAFNEQFF	TGCGCCAGCAGCCAAGTATGGGGACAGGGGGCATTCAATGAGCAGTTCTTC
TRBD1	few	TRBV5-4	TRBJ2-1	CASSSLQGAIGEQFF	TGTGCCAGCAGCTCACTACAGGGGGCGATCGGTGAGCAGTTCTTC